This TCR beta chain was captured in a study of PD-1 blockade in classical Hodgkin lymphoma. Points from the study as a whole: Lower baseline TCR diversity marked trial partial responders and progressors.

Assay: immunoSEQ multiplex PCR; the TCRdb copy retains only in-frame clones and omits some. The profile shows about 15,000 clones, over 70% of them singletons. On this clone itself: The antigen remains undetermined.

The germline CDR1 and CDR2 sequences are SGHVS and FNYEAQ. V shed 5 bases and J 1 base; nucleotides not matched to a gene: 7. CDR3 length equals 16 residues. Time point specified: cycle 4 day 1 (C4D1), after less than 7 weeks of nivolumab. The patients all showed relapse after autologous stem cell transplantation, while their brentuximab vedotin exposure varied. Purified CD4+ T cells were obtained from thawed PBMCs through magnetic negative selection. The chain links TRBV7-6 to TRBJ2-2; 7 bases are a match to TRBD2. The specimen comprised CD4+ T cells from blood, sampled before the fourth cycle of nivolumab. The sequence came from a human donor with classical Hodgkin lymphoma. CDR3 in DNA: TGTGCCAGCAGCCCCCGGCCTAGCGGGAACACCGGGGAGCTGTTTTTT. It encodes CASSPRPSGNTGELFF.